These T cell receptor beta chains were read from a single sample in a study. One entry per CDR3 protein results from TCRdb running MiXCR on the 5' RACE reads. The table includes several thousand distinct CDR3 sequences, 69% detected once. Sequencing input: memory CD4+ T cells sorted from a lymph node. The receptors were gathered from a female donor with breast cancer. CDR3s include the opening cysteine and the closing phenylalanine or tryptophan. D genes are given only for firm matches. Not every row has a clone size; where given, it reads once, few, many or a size class.

v_gene	d_gene	abundance	j_gene	CDR3aa	CDR3nt
TRBV6-1	-	-	TRBJ1-5	CASSEQAGQPQHF	TGTGCCAGCAGTGAACAGGCCGGACAGCCCCAGCATTTT
TRBV20-1	TRBD2	-	TRBJ2-3	CSARVGGGFTDTQYF	TGCAGTGCTAGAGTGGGGGGGGGATTCACAGATACGCAGTATTTT
TRBV20-1	-	-	TRBJ1-5	CSARVGGIDRPQHF	TGCAGTGCTAGAGTAGGGGGGATCGATCGGCCCCAGCATTTT
TRBV7-2	-	-	TRBJ2-7	CASSRGGAGEQYF	TGTGCCAGCAGCAGAGGGGGAGCGGGCGAGCAGTACTTC
TRBV7-7	TRBD1	few	TRBJ1-5	CASSLVYTGGDFNQPQHF	TGTGCTAGCAGCTTGGTTTATACAGGGGGGGATTTCAATCAGCCCCAGCATTTT
TRBV12-3/TRBV12-4	-	-	TRBJ2-1	CASSKSGMSYNEQFF	TGTGCCAGCAGCAAATCAGGGATGAGTTACAATGAGCAGTTCTTC
TRBV6-1	TRBD1	-	TRBJ1-1	CASSRGLYTEAFF	TGTGCCAGCAGCAGGGGGCTGTACACTGAAGCTTTCTTT
TRBV7-6	-	few	TRBJ2-7	CASSLEYEQYF	TGTGCCAGCAGCTTAGAGTACGAGCAGTACTTC
TRBV10-3	-	-	TRBJ2-7	CAISAGGPYEQYF	TGTGCCATCAGTGCCGGGGGGCCCTACGAGCAGTACTTC
TRBV20-1	TRBD2	-	TRBJ2-3	CSALGLAGFGDTQYF	TGCAGTGCACTCGGACTAGCGGGGTTTGGAGATACGCAGTATTTT
TRBV5-1	-	once	TRBJ1-6	CASSKDSLNSPLHF	TGCGCCAGCAGCAAAGACAGCCTTAATTCACCCCTCCACTTT
TRBV5-6	TRBD1	-	TRBJ1-4	CASSSRLGQGGKLFF	TGTGCCAGCAGCTCCCGTCTGGGACAGGGAGGAAAACTGTTTTTT
TRBV12-3/TRBV12-4	-	-	TRBJ1-1	CASTPFLVDSHEAFF	TGTGCCAGCACCCCCTTTCTGGTCGACTCCCATGAAGCTTTCTTT
TRBV20-1	TRBD2	-	TRBJ2-1	CSAREGTSGAEDEQFF	TGCAGTGCTAGAGAAGGGACTAGCGGGGCTGAGGATGAGCAGTTCTTC
TRBV7-2	-	-	TRBJ1-1	CASSLDGTRGREAFF	TGTGCCAGCAGCTTAGACGGCACCCGGGGACGAGAAGCTTTCTTT
TRBV6-1	TRBD1	-	TRBJ1-6	CASRNRDRDDSPLHF	TGTGCCAGCAGGAACCGGGACAGGGATGATTCACCCCTCCACTTT
TRBV5-6	-	-	TRBJ1-2	CTSSGRGNYGYTF	TGTACCAGCAGCGGCAGGGGTAACTATGGCTACACCTTC
TRBV20-1	TRBD2	-	TRBJ2-1	CSALSGGATEQFF	TGCAGTGCTCTTAGCGGGGGGGCCACTGAGCAGTTCTTC
TRBV20-1	TRBD2	-	TRBJ2-1	CSASKLAGSYNEQFF	TGCAGTGCTAGCAAGCTAGCGGGCTCCTACAATGAGCAGTTCTTC
TRBV7-2	TRBD2	few	TRBJ2-1	CASSPAGTRRFF	TGTGCCAGCAGCCCCGCCGGGACTAGGCGGTTCTTC
TRBV20-1	-	few	TRBJ2-7	CSAPQEGRQSYEQYF	TGCAGTGCTCCACAGGAGGGCAGGCAGTCCTACGAGCAGTACTTC
TRBV20-1	-	few	TRBJ1-6	CSASHREALHF	TGCAGTGCTAGCCACAGGGAGGCCCTCCACTTT
TRBV15	-	large	TRBJ2-5	CATSRLSRLGGSQETQYF	TGTGCCACCAGCAGACTCTCTCGTTTGGGGGGCAGTCAAGAGACCCAGTACTTC
TRBV12-3/TRBV12-4	TRBD1	few	TRBJ2-1	CASRLQGQGPQAQQFF	TGTGCCAGCAGATTACAGGGACAGGGCCCTCAGGCCCAGCAGTTCTTC
TRBV7-2	TRBD1	few	TRBJ2-5	CASSPRPPGQQETQYF	TGTGCCAGCAGCCCTCGCCCGCCGGGACAGCAAGAGACCCAGTACTTC
TRBV7-8	-	-	TRBJ2-5	CASSPMEMSETQYF	TGTGCCAGCAGCCCAATGGAGATGTCCGAGACCCAGTACTTC
TRBV7-9	TRBD1	-	TRBJ1-6	CASTSTGTDSPLHF	TGTGCCAGCACTTCGACAGGGACGGATTCACCCCTCCACTTT
TRBV4-1	-	-	TRBJ1-1	CASSQVYNTEAFF	TGCGCCAGCAGCCAAGTTTATAACACTGAAGCTTTCTTT
TRBV5-5	TRBD1	-	TRBJ2-1	CASSFGRDRADNEQFF	TGTGCCAGCAGCTTCGGTCGGGACAGGGCAGACAATGAGCAGTTCTTC
TRBV5-1	-	-	TRBJ1-1	CASSLEANTEAFF	TGCGCCAGCAGCTTGGAAGCGAACACTGAAGCTTTCTTT
TRBV11-2	-	-	TRBJ1-2	CASSSPPAANGYTF	TGTGCCAGCAGCTCCCCCCCGGCGGCAAATGGCTACACCTTC
TRBV12-3/TRBV12-4	TRBD2	-	TRBJ2-1	CASSFTVGPSGYRNEQFF	TGTGCCAGCAGTTTCACGGTAGGGCCTAGCGGGTATCGTAATGAGCAGTTCTTC
TRBV12-3/TRBV12-4	-	-	TRBJ2-5	CASSPIVSGTQYF	TGTGCCAGCAGTCCAATAGTCTCAGGGACCCAGTACTTC
TRBV5-1	-	-	TRBJ2-1	CASSLDVGGREQFF	TGCGCCAGCAGCTTGGATGTCGGGGGCAGGGAGCAGTTCTTC
TRBV7-2	TRBD2	-	TRBJ2-7	CASSWDSLASGSYEQYF	TGTGCCAGCAGCTGGGACAGTTTGGCTAGCGGGAGTTACGAGCAGTACTTC
TRBV7-2	-	once	TRBJ2-3	CASSLYRNSGTDTQYF	TGTGCCAGCAGCTTATATCGGAACAGCGGGACAGATACGCAGTATTTT
TRBV7-3	TRBD2	-	TRBJ2-3	CASSLTAAGGITDTQYF	TGTGCCAGCAGCTTAACGGCAGCGGGGGGAATCACAGATACGCAGTATTTT
TRBV20-1	-	-	TRBJ1-2	CSAIMDSYYGYTF	TGCAGTGCTATCATGGACAGCTACTATGGCTACACCTTC
TRBV11-2	TRBD2	-	TRBJ2-2	CASSPAGANTGELFF	TGTGCCAGCAGTCCAGCGGGGGCGAACACCGGGGAGCTGTTTTTT
TRBV10-1	TRBD1	few	TRBJ1-2	CASSPDRDGGYTF	TGCGCCAGCAGCCCTGACAGGGACGGAGGCTACACCTTC
TRBV20-1	-	-	TRBJ2-3	CSARLPRLTDTQYF	TGCAGTGCTAGATTGCCGCGTCTCACAGATACGCAGTATTTT
TRBV6-5	-	-	TRBJ1-1	CASSYRYRNTEAFF	TGTGCCAGCAGTTACAGGTACCGGAACACTGAAGCTTTCTTT
TRBV4-2	-	-	TRBJ2-7	CASSQEAPGRSSYEQYF	TGTGCCAGCAGCCAAGAGGCTCCGGGTCGAAGCTCCTACGAGCAGTACTTC
TRBV12-3/TRBV12-4	-	-	TRBJ1-5	CASSLGAGQPQHF	TGTGCCAGCAGCCTAGGTGCAGGGCAGCCCCAGCATTTT
TRBV5-1	-	-	TRBJ2-3	CASSSLASLADTQYF	TGCGCCAGCAGCTCCTTAGCATCGCTCGCCGATACGCAGTATTTT
TRBV20-1	-	-	TRBJ2-5	CSPGGSETQYF	TGCAGCCCCGGGGGATCGGAGACCCAGTACTTC
TRBV5-1	-	few	TRBJ2-1	CASSLEQGQSYNEQFF	TGCGCCAGCAGCTTGGAACAGGGTCAGAGCTACAATGAGCAGTTCTTC
TRBV12-3/TRBV12-4	-	once	TRBJ1-1	CASSDPPGTLAFF	TGTGCCAGCAGCGACCCCCCCGGGACGTTGGCTTTCTTT
TRBV5-1	TRBD2	-	TRBJ2-7	CASSPTSSGGTSEQYF	TGCGCCAGCAGCCCCACCTCTAGCGGGGGGACGTCTGAGCAGTACTTC
TRBV3-1	-	few	TRBJ1-1	CASSHLGHTEAFF	TGTGCCAGCAGCCACCTGGGGCACACTGAAGCTTTCTTT
TRBV15	-	-	TRBJ1-5	CATSRAPDQPQHF	TGTGCCACCAGCAGAGCACCTGATCAGCCCCAGCATTTT
TRBV7-2	-	-	TRBJ1-1	CASSKGPNTEASF	TGTGCCAGCAGCAAAGGGCCGAACACTGAAGCTTCCTTT
TRBV7-3	-	-	TRBJ1-1	CASSPDIGTEAFF	TGTGCCAGCAGTCCCGACATAGGCACTGAAGCTTTCTTT
TRBV20-1	TRBD2	-	TRBJ2-1	CGARGRREHNEQFF	TGCGGTGCTAGGGGTCGGCGGGAGCACAATGAGCAGTTCTTC
TRBV15	TRBD2	-	TRBJ2-1	CATSSRSGSNEQFF	TGTGCCACCAGCAGTAGAAGCGGGAGCAATGAGCAGTTCTTC